This T cell receptor beta chain was identified in a study of kidney transplant recipient with SARS-CoV-2 infection. One entry per CDR3 protein, called by TCRdb with MiXCR from the reads. In the table there are about 240,000 distinct CDR3 sequences, 29% of which are singletons. Turning to this clonotype: With a much larger clone just one base away, this may be a read error. A read error is likely, as this CDR3 ends without the conserved phenylalanine or tryptophan.

This clonotype was obtained from a male patient between 25 and 39 years old who had COVID-19 and was a kidney transplant recipient. Among the T cells, some may be from the graft donor. The sample in question was a blood sample, obtained at baseline and between days 110 and 120 from a kidney transplant recipient.

The CDR3 spells CASSPGTGVNGYTL. CDR3 coding DNA: TGTGCCAGCTCCCCCGGGACAGGGGTTAATGGCTACACCCTC. The rearrangement uses TRBV18 and TRBJ1-2; 10 nucleotides match TRBD1. The CDR3 is made up of 14 amino acids. CDR1 KGHSH and CDR2 LQKENI come from the germline V gene. V trimming: 6 bases; J trimming: 6 bases; junction bases outside the gene matches: 7.